This TCR beta chain was sequenced for a study of blood T cell repertoires in COVID-19. Across the study: Acute and convalescent COVID-19 specimens originated in the United States, Italy and Spain.

CDR3 length: 13 amino acids. Germline V lookup: CDR1 SNHLY, CDR2 FYNNEI. Trimming cost V 7 bases and J 8 bases, with 15 bases left between them. Under the authors' procedure: The authors estimated nucleated cell counts from reference gene primer amplification. Generated by immunoSEQ multiplex PCR, the TCRdb table keeps only in-frame clones and is missing some. The D gene and trimming were derived from the DNA, and the V and J assignments and clone size from that table. The sample holds roughly 200,000 clones, around nine tenths seen once. This clonotype originated in a man aged 55 to 70 who had recovered from COVID-19. The sample taken for sequencing was peripheral blood. This sequence joins TRBV2 and TRBJ1-5; the D gene is possibly TRBD1 (5 bases). CDR3 in DNA: TGTGCCAGCAAAGGCCCAGGGTTAGAGCCCCAGCATTTT. Its protein is CASKGPGLEPQHF.